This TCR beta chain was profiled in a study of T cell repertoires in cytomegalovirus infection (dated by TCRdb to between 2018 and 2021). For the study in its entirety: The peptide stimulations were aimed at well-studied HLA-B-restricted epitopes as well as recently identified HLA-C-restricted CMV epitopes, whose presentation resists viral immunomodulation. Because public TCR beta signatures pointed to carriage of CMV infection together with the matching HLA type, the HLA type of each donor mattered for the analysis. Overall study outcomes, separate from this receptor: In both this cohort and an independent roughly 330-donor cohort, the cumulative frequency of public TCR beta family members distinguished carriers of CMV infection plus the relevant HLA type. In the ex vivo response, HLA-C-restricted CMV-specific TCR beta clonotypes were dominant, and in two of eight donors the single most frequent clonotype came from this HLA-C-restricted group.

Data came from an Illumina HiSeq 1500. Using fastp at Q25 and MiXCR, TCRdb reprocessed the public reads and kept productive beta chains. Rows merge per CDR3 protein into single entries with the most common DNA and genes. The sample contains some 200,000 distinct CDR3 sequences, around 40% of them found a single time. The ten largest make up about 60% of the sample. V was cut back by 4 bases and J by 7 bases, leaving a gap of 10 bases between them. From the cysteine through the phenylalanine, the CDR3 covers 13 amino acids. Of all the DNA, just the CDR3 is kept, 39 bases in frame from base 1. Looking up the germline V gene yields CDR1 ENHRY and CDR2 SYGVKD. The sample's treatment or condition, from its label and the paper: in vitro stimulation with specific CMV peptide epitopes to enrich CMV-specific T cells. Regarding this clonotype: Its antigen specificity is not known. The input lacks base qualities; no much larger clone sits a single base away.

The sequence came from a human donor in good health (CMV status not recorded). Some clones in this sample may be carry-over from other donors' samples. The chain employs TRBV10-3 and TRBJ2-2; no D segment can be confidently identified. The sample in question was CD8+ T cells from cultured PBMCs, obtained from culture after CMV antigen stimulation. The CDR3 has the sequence CAISALMGGELFF. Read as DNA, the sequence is TGTGCCATCAGTGCTCTAATGGGCGGGGAGCTGTTTTTT.